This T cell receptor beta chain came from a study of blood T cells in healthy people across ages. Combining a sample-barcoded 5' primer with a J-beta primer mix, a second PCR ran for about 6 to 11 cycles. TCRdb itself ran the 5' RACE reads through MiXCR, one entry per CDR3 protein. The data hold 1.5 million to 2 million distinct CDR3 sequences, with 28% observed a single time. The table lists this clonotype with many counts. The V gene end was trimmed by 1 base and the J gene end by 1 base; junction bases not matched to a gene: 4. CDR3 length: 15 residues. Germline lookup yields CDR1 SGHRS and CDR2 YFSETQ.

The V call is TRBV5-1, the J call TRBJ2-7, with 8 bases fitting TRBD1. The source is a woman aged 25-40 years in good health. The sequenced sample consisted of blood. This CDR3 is CASSLSQGASYEQYF. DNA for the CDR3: TGCGCCAGCAGCTTGAGTCAGGGGGCGTCCTACGAGCAGTACTTC.